This T cell receptor beta chain was recorded in a study of blood T cells in healthy people across ages. As regards this clonotype: The antigen remains unidentified.

This CDR3 is built from 14 residues. Trimming stripped 3 bases from V and 4 bases from J, with 15 bases between. Germline V gene lookup returns CDR1 SQVTM and CDR2 ANQGSEA. Overall study findings and caveats: CMV status of donors was not determined, possibly confounding expanded clonotype changes.

Investigators took about 9.4 milliliters of peripheral blood from every donor. Samples each yielded at least 6 micrograms of total RNA. For the second PCR, which ran for roughly 6 to 12 cycles, a sample-barcoded 5' primer and a J-beta primer mix were used. A 12-random-nucleotide template-switch adaptor tagged each cDNA molecule. In TCRdb, the 5' RACE reads were re-called with MiXCR into one record per CDR3 protein. The sample includes over 1,300,000 distinct CDR3 sequences, roughly 59% of them seen just once. This receptor was taken from a man aged 18 to 29 in good health. V gene TRBV29-1 combines with J gene TRBJ1-2; unclear D gene. The sequencing sample was made of blood. The CDR3 DNA follows: TGCAGCGTTGATAAGAGGACGGACGCCTATGGCTACACCTTC. It is translated as CSVDKRTDAYGYTF.